The clone carrying this T cell receptor (beta chain) was detected only a few times. Sequence at one end of the junction differs from germline and may be a read error. Per the original methods: Estimated nucleated cell counts came from reference gene primer amplification. Sequenced by immunoSEQ multiplex PCR; TCRdb stores in-frame clones only, minus some. For V, J and clone size, that table is used; D and trimming come from the DNA. This table has about 130,000 clones, about four fifths appearing once. Per germline, CDR1 SEHNR and CDR2 FQNEAQ (reference sequence). The CDR3 sequence is 17 residues long. These data come from a study of blood T cell repertoires in COVID-19. In the study overall: COVID-19 samples, acute and convalescent, were from the United States, Italy and Spain. In each case, the material was cDNA or gDNA derived from T cells, B-cell-depleted T cells, or PBMCs.

Seattle participants joined during active infection and were tracked over time. The receptor was derived from a woman aged 70-85 years with COVID-19, enrolled during active disease. V usage is TRBV7-9 and J usage is TRBJ2-1; a weak D match, TRBD1 (6 bases). What was sequenced was peripheral blood. The CDR3 protein is CASTLPTHRVSYNEQFF. Written as DNA, the CDR3 is TGTGCCAGCACCTTACCAACCCACAGGGTTTCCTACAATGAGCAGTTCTTC.